This T cell receptor (beta chain) was documented in a study of OX40 agonist ivuxolimab in advanced cancers. The wider study: Ivuxolimab was administered intravenously to patients at 0.01 to 10 mg/kg every 2 weeks. Findings of the study overall: Relative to CD4+, CD8+ T cells held more expanded clones on average. At 0.1 to 3.0 mg/kg, CD4+ and CD8+ blood T cells expanded clonally by week 6. Also present in some nonresponders was a low level of normalized T-cell clonal expansion.

The table came from immunoSEQ multiplex PCR; TCRdb's copy has only in-frame clones and leaves some out. The sample has 100,000 to 130,000 clones; under 95% are singletons. Comment on this clone: The antigen is not known.

CDR1 is MNHEY and CDR2 is SMNVEV in the germline V gene (reference sequence). V gave up 5 bases and J gave up 4 bases, with 23 bases separating them. CDR3 size: 17 residues. The rearrangement links TRBV27 to TRBJ1-2; possibly TRBD1 for D (5 bases). The TCR originated in an adult with an advanced solid tumor such as melanoma, head and neck, liver or kidney cancer. The sample was CD4+ or CD8+ T cells sorted from blood, taken in a trial of the OX40 agonist ivuxolimab. CDR3 DNA sequence: TGTGCCAGCAGTCCACCGCCGGGACGGGCAGGGCTCTATGGCTACACCTTC. Its translation is CASSPPPGRAGLYGYTF.